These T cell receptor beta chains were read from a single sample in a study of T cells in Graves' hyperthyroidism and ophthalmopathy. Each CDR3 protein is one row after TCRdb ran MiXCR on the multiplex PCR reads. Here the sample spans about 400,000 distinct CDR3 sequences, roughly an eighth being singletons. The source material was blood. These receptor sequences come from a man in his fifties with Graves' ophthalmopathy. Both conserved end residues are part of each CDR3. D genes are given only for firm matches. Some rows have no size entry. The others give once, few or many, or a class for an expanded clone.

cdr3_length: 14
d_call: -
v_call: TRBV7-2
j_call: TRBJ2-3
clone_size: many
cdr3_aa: CASSLSGPTDTQYF
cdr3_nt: TGTGCCAGCAGCCTTAGCGGACCCACAGATACGCAGTATTTT

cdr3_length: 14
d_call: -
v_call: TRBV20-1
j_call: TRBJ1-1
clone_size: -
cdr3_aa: CSARLGGGNTEAFF
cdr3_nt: TGCAGTGCTAGACTAGGGGGGGGTAACACTGAAGCTTTCTTT

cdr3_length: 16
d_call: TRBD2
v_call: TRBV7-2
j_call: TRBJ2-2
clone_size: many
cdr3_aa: CASSRGLAISAGELFF
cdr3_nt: TGTGCCAGCAGCCGAGGACTAGCGATAAGTGCCGGGGAGCTGTTTTTT

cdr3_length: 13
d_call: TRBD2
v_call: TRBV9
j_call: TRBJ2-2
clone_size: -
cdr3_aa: CASMGGITGELFF
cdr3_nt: TGTGCCAGCATGGGGGGGATCACCGGGGAGCTGTTTTTT

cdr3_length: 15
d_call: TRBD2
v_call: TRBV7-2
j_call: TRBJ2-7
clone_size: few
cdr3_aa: CASSLGLAGAGEQYF
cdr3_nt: TGTGCCAGCAGCTTGGGACTAGCGGGAGCTGGCGAGCAGTACTTC

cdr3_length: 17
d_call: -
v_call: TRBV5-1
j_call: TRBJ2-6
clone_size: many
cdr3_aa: CASNPMGPFSGANVLTF
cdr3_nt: TGCGCCAGCAACCCAATGGGACCGTTCTCTGGGGCCAACGTCCTGACTTTC

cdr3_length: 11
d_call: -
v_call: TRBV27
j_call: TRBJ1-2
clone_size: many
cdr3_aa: CASSGGFSYTF
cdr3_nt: TGTGCCAGCAGTGGGGGATTTAGCTACACCTTC

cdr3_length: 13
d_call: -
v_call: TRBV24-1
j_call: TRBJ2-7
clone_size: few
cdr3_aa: CATSDSGTIEQYF
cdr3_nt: TGTGCCACCAGTGATTCCGGGACCATCGAGCAGTACTTC

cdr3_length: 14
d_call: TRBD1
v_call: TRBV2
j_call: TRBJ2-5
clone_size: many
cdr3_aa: CASLPDRAAETQYF
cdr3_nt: TGTGCCAGCCTCCCCGACAGGGCCGCAGAGACCCAGTACTTC

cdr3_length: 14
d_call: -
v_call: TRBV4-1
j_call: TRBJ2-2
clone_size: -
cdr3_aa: CASSQDQLPGELFF
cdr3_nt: TGCGCCAGCAGCCAAGATCAGTTGCCCGGGGAGCTGTTTTTT

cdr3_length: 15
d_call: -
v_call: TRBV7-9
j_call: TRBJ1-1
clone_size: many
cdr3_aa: CASSLNVDENTEAFF
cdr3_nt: TGTGCCAGCAGCTTAAACGTGGACGAGAACACTGAAGCTTTCTTT

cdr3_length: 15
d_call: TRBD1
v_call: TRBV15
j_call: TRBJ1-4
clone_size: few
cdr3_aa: CATKKTGHINEKLFF
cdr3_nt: TGTGCCACCAAAAAGACAGGGCATATTAATGAAAAACTGTTTTTT

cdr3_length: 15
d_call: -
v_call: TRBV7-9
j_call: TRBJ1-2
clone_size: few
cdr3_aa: CASKSFRGGWGGYTF
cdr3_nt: TGTGCCAGCAAAAGCTTTCGAGGTGGATGGGGTGGCTACACCTTC

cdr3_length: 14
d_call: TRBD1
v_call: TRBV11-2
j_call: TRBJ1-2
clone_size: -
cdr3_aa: CASSTPGTGNGYTF
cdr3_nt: TGTGCCAGCAGCACCCCCGGGACAGGGAACGGCTACACCTTC

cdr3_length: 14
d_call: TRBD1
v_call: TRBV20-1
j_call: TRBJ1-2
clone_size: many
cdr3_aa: CSASGGQANYGYTF
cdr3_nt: TGCAGTGCTAGCGGGGGACAGGCAAACTATGGCTACACCTTC

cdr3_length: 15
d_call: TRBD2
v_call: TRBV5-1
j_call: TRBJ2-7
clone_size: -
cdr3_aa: CASSLLAGPLDEQYF
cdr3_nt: TGCGCCAGCAGCTTGTTAGCGGGACCTTTAGACGAGCAGTACTTC

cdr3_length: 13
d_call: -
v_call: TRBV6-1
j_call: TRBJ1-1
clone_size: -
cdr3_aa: CASSRTLNTEAFF
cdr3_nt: TGTGCCAGCAGCCGGACACTGAACACTGAAGCTTTCTTT

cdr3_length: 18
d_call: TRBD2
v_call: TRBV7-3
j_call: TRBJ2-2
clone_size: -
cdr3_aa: CASSSGTSGRAGPGELFF
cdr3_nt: TGTGCCAGCAGCTCCGGGACTAGCGGGAGGGCCGGACCCGGGGAGCTGTTTTTT

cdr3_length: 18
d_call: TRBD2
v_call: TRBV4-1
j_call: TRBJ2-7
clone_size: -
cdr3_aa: CASSQATDSSGVTYEQYF
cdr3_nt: TGCGCCAGCAGCCAAGCCACCGATTCTAGCGGGGTTACCTACGAGCAGTACTTC

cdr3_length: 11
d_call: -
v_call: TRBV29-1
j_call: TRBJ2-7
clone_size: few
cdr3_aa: CSVATSYEQYF
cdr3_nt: TGCAGCGTTGCCACATCCTACGAGCAGTACTTC

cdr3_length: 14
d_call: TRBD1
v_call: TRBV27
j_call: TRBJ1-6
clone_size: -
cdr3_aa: CASREGAGNSPLHF
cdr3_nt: TGTGCCAGCAGGGAGGGGGCTGGTAATTCACCCCTCCACTTT

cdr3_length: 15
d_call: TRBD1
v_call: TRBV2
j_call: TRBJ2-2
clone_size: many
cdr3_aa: CASSEYNRGTGELFF
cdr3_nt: TGTGCCAGCAGTGAATATAACAGGGGCACCGGGGAGCTGTTTTTT

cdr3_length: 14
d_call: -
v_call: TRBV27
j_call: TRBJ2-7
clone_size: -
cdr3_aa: CASSLSWQGYEQYF
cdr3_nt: TGTGCCAGCAGTTTATCGTGGCAGGGGTACGAGCAGTACTTC

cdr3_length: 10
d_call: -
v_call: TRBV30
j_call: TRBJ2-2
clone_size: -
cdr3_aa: CAWSVGELFF
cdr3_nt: TGTGCCTGGAGTGTCGGGGAGCTGTTTTTT

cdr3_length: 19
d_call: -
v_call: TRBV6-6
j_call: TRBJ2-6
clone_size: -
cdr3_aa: CASTKRGGQQHSGANVLTF
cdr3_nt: TGTGCCAGCACCAAACGGGGAGGACAACAGCACTCTGGGGCCAACGTCCTGACTTTC

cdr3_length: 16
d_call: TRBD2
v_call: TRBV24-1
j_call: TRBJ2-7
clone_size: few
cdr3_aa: CATSSGTSGRWYEQYF
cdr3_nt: TGTGCCACCAGTTCCGGGACTAGCGGGCGATGGTACGAGCAGTACTTC

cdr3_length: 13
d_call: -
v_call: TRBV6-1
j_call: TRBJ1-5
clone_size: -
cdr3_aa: CASSPNRNQPQHF
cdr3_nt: TGTGCCAGCAGTCCGAATAGGAATCAGCCCCAGCATTTT

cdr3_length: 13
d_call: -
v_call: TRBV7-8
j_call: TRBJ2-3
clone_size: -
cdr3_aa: CAIRKRGTDTQYF
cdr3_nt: TGTGCCATCCGAAAACGGGGCACAGATACGCAGTATTTT

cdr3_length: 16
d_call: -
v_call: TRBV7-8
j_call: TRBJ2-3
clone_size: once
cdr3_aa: CASSPGASGYTGTQYF
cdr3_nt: TGTGCCAGCAGCCCAGGGGCTAGCGGTTACACAGGTACGCAGTATTTT

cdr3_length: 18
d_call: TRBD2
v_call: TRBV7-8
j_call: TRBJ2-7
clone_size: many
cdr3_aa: CASNPEPGLAGGSYEQYF
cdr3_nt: TGTGCCAGCAATCCTGAACCGGGACTAGCGGGAGGTTCCTACGAGCAGTACTTC

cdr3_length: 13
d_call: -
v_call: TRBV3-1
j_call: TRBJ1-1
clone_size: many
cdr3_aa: CASGFKKNTEAFF
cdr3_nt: TGTGCCAGCGGGTTCAAGAAGAACACTGAAGCTTTCTTT

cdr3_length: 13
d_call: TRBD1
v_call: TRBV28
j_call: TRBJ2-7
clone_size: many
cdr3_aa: CASAQGMSYEQYF
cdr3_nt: TGTGCCAGCGCACAGGGGATGAGCTACGAGCAGTACTTC

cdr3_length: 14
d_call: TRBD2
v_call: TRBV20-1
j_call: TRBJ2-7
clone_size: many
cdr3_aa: CSANSGGGYYEQYF
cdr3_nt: TGCAGTGCTAATAGCGGGGGCGGTTACTACGAGCAGTACTTC

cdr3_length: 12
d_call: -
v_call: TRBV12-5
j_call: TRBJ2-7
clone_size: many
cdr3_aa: CASGLGAYEQYF
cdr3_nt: TGTGCTAGTGGTTTGGGAGCCTACGAGCAGTACTTC

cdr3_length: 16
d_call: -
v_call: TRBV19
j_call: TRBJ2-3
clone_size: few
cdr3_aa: CASSKQGTISTDTQYF
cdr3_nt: TGTGCCAGTAGTAAACAGGGAACCATTAGCACAGATACGCAGTATTTT

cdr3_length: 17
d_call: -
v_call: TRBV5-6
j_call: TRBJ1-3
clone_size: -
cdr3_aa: CASSLRTSGTSGNTIYF
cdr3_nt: TGTGCCAGCAGCTTGAGGACCTCCGGGACCTCCGGAAACACCATATATTTT

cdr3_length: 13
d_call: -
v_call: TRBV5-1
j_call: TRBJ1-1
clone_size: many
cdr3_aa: CASRPRVSTEAFF
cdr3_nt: TGCGCCAGCAGACCCAGGGTAAGCACTGAAGCTTTCTTT

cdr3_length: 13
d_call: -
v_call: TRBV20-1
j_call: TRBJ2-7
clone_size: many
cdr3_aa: CSALTGYSYEQYF
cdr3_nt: TGCAGTGCCTTAACAGGGTACTCCTACGAGCAGTACTTC

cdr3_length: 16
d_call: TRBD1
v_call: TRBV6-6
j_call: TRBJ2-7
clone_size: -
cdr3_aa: CASSYSTGQGYNEQYF
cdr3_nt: TGTGCCAGCAGTTACTCGACGGGACAGGGGTACAATGAGCAGTACTTC

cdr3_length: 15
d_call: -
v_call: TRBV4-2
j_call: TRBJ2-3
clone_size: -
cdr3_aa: CASSQVSQGIDTQYF
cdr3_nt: TGTGCCAGCAGCCAAGTCAGCCAGGGGATAGATACGCAGTATTTT

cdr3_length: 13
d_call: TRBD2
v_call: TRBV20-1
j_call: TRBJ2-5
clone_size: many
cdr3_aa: CSALAGLQETQYF
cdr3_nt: TGCAGTGCCCTAGCGGGCTTGCAAGAGACCCAGTACTTC

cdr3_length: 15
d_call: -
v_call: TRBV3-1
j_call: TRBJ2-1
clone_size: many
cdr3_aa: CASSLDLRSYNEQFF
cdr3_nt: TGTGCCAGCAGCCTGGACCTGCGCTCCTACAATGAGCAGTTCTTC

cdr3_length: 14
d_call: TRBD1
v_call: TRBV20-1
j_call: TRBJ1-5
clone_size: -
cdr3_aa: CSAKTGGNNQPQHF
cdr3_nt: TGCAGTGCTAAAACAGGGGGAAACAATCAGCCCCAGCATTTT

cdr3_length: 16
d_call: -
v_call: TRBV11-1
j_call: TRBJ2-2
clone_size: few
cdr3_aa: CASSLVGREEVGELFF
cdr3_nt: TGTGCCAGCAGCTTAGTCGGCAGGGAGGAAGTCGGGGAGCTGTTTTTT

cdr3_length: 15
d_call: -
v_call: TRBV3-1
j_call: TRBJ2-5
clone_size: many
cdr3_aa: CASSQARDGQETQYF
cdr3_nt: TGTGCCAGCAGCCAAGCCCGGGACGGCCAAGAGACCCAGTACTTC

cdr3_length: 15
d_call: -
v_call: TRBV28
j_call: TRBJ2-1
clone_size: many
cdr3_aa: CARELPGNRVNEQFF
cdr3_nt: TGTGCCAGGGAACTCCCGGGGAACAGGGTGAATGAGCAGTTCTTC

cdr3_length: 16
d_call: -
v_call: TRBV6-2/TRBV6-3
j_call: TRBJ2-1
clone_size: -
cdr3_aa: CASSDPPGQLYNEQFF
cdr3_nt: TGTGCCAGCAGTGACCCACCCGGACAGTTGTACAATGAGCAGTTCTTC

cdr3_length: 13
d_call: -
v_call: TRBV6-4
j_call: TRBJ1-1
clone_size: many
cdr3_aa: CASTPTPDTEAFF
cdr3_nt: TGTGCCAGCACTCCGACCCCGGATACTGAAGCTTTCTTT

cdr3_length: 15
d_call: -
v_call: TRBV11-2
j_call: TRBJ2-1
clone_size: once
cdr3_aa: CASSLVATVLNEQFF
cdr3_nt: TGTGCCAGCAGCTTAGTAGCGACTGTCTTGAATGAGCAGTTCTTC

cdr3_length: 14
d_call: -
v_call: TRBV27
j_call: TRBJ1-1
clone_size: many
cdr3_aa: CASSPAIMNTEAFF
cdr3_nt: TGTGCCAGCAGTCCCGCGATTATGAACACTGAAGCTTTCTTT

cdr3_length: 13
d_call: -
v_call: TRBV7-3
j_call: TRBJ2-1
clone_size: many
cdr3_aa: CASSLRRNNEQFF
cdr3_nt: TGTGCCAGCAGCTTAAGGCGAAACAATGAGCAGTTCTTC

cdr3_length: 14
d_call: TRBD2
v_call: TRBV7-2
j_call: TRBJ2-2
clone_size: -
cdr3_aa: CASSFPGGTGELFF
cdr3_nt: TGTGCCAGCAGCTTTCCGGGAGGGACCGGGGAGCTGTTTTTT

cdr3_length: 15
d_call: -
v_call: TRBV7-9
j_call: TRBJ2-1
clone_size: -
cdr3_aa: CASSFSSGVEDEQFF
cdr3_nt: TGTGCCAGCAGCTTCTCTTCTGGGGTTGAGGATGAGCAGTTCTTC

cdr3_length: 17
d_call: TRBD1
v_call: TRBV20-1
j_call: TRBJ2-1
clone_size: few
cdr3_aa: CSARDRSGGGLGTGLFF
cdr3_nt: TGCAGTGCTAGAGATAGGAGTGGGGGGGGACTCGGGACAGGGCTGTTCTTC

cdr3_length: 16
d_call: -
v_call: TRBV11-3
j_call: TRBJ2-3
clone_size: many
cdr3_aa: CASSLGGRSSTDTQYF
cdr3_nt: TGTGCCAGCAGCTTAGGCGGCAGGTCCAGCACAGATACGCAGTATTTT

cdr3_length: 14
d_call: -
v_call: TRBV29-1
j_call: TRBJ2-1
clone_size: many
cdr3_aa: CSAPIPTGGNEQFF
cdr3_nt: TGCAGCGCCCCGATCCCCACGGGCGGGAATGAGCAGTTCTTC

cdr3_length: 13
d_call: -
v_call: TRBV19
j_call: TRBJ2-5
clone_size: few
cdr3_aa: CASSNGPQETQYF
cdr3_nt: TGTGCCAGTAGTAACGGGCCTCAAGAGACCCAGTACTTC

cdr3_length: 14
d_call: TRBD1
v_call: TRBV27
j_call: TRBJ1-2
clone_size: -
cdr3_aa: CASKTRGQVYGYTF
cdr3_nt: TGTGCCAGCAAAACGAGGGGGCAAGTCTATGGCTACACCTTC

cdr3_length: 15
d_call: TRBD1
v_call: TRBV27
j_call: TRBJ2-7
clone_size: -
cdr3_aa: CASSRSGQGAREQYF
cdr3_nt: TGTGCCAGCAGTAGATCGGGACAGGGCGCTCGCGAGCAGTACTTC